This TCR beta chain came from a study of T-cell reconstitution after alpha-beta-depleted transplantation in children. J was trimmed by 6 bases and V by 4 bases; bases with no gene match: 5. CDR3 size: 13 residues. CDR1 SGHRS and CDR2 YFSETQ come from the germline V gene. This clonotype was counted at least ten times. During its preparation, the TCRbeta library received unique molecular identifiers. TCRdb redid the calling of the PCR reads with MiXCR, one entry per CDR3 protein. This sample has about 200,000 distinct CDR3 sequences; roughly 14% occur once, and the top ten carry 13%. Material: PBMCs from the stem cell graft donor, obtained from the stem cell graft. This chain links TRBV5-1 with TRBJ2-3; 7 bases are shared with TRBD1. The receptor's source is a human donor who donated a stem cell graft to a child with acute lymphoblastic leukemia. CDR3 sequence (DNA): TGCGCCAGCAGCACCCCGACAGGGGATACGCAGTATTTT. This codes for CASSTPTGDTQYF. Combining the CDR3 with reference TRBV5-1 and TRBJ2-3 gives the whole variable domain KAGVTQTPRYLIKTRGQQVTLSCSPISGHRSVSWYQQTPGQGLQFLFEYFSETQRNKGNFPGRFSGRQFSNSRSEMNVSTLELGDSALYLCASSTPTGDTQYFGPGTRLTVL.